This T cell receptor (beta chain) was sequenced during a study of T cell responses to AZD1222 COVID-19 vaccine. Study background: Pooling covered second doses at about 4 or about 12 weeks.

On this clone: Its matching antigen is unknown. Other DNA sequences from this sample encode an identical CDR3 as well.

Clones were sequenced by immunoSEQ multiplex PCR, and TCRdb holds only the in-frame ones, with some missing. The sample has over 70,000 clones, roughly 86% seen once. The CDR3 contains 14 residues. CDR1 SGHTA and CDR2 FQGNSA come from the germline V gene. Trimming pared 3 bases from V and 0 bases from J, leaving 7 bases between. Study results and limitations: The reported proportion of spike-specific TCRs targeting unmutated variant regions was nearly half. Regions 160-218 and 743-854 held dominance among vaccine-associated CD4 TCRs, which spanned spike. When two AZD1222 doses had been given, Spike-specific TCR breadth and depth rose.

The chain couples TRBV7-2 to TRBJ2-3; D uncertain. The specimen was peripheral blood, collected on day 0 of AZD1222 vaccination. The sequence came from an adult in good health. This CDR3 is CASSFGGSTDTQYF. The CDR3 bases are TGTGCCAGCAGCTTCGGCGGAAGCACAGATACGCAGTATTTT.